The source of this T cell receptor beta chain is a study of CD8 T cells in ankylosing spondylitis. This clonotype was observed a few times. Its target is unknown. TCRdb used MiXCR to reprocess the 5' RACE reads, holding one entry per CDR3 protein. The repertoire holds 300,000 to 400,000 distinct CDR3 sequences, with under 25% as singletons. Germline assignment: CDR1 SGHTA and CDR2 FQGTGA. CDR3 size: 14 residues. The ends were cut back, 3 bases at V and 4 bases at J, with 12 bases in the middle. Study conclusions and caveats: Ankylosing spondylitis blood appeared to carry a characteristic TCR beta motif of roughly 8 highly homologous variants.

This receptor was taken from a male donor with ankylosing spondylitis. The chain links TRBV7-3 to TRBJ2-5; D may match TRBD1 or TRBD2 (5 bases each). Sequenced input: blood, either unsorted or a sorted T cell fraction (not recorded which). Here the CDR3 DNA reads TGTGCCAGCAGCTTTAAACAGAGGGGAGAGACCCAGTACTTC. Translating gives CASSFKQRGETQYF.